This TCR beta chain was recovered during a study of T cell repertoires in cytomegalovirus infection. Background on the study: Indications of both CMV infection and matching HLA type were provided by public TCR beta signatures. Points from the study as a whole: Predominance within the ex vivo response was attributable to HLA-C-restricted CMV-specific TCR beta clonotypes. Frequencies of public TCR beta families were cumulated, and this identified carriers of CMV plus the relevant HLA.

Comment on this clonotype: Its antigen is as yet unknown.

V was clipped by 7 bases and J by 7 bases, with 19 bases between them. CDR3 size: 14 residues. The germline V gene encodes CDR1 MNHNS and CDR2 SASEGT. TCRdb re-analysed the reads in MiXCR, keeping a single row per CDR3 protein. The table records a few hundred thousand distinct CDR3 sequences, about 25% of them present only once. Material: cultured PBMCs, obtained from culture after CMV antigen stimulation. The chain couples TRBV6-1 to TRBJ1-2; D may be TRBD1 (5 bases). The sequence was collected from a human donor in good health (CMV status not recorded). Some clones in this sample may be carry-over from other donors' samples. In nucleotides, the CDR3 is TGTGCCAGCACCTCAAGGGAGAGGGACTGTGGCTACACCTTC. Translation gives CASTSRERDCGYTF.